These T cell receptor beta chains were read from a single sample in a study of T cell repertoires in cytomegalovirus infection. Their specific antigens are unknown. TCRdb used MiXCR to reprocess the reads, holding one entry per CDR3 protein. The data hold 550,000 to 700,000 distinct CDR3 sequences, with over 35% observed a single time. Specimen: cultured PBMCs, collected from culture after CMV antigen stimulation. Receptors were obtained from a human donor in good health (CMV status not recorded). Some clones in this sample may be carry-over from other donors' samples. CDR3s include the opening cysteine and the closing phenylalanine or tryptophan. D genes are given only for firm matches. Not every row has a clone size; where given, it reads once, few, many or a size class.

CDR3: CASSLAGAQFSDTIYF; DNA: TGTGCCAGCAGCTTAGCGGGGGCCCAATTTTCAGACACCATATATTTT; size: few; J: TRBJ1-3; V: TRBV7-6; length: 16; D: .
CDR3: CASSPRTGPSYNEQFF; DNA: TGTGCCAGCAGCCCCCGGACAGGGCCCTCCTACAATGAGCAGTTCTTC; size: .; J: TRBJ2-1; V: TRBV5-4; length: 16; D: TRBD1
CDR3: CSTRDGGNIQYF; DNA: TGCAGCACCCGGGACGGTGGAAACATTCAGTACTTC; size: few; J: TRBJ2-4; V: TRBV29-1; length: 12; D: .
CDR3: CASSPEGVQPQHF; DNA: TGTGCCAGCAGCCCGGAGGGGGTTCAGCCCCAGCATTTT; size: few; J: TRBJ1-5; V: TRBV7-9; length: 13; D: .
CDR3: CAGSPVAANYGYTF; DNA: TGTGCCGGCAGCCCGGTGGCAGCTAACTATGGCTACACCTTC; size: .; J: TRBJ1-2; V: TRBV7-2; length: 14; D: .
CDR3: CASSFGAGPSTDTQYF; DNA: TGCGCCAGCAGCTTTGGAGCGGGACCTAGCACAGATACGCAGTATTTT; size: .; J: TRBJ2-3; V: TRBV5-1; length: 16; D: TRBD2
CDR3: CASSEALANTEAFF; DNA: TGTGCCAGCAGTGAAGCGCTGGCGAACACTGAAGCTTTCTTT; size: few; J: TRBJ1-1; V: TRBV6-1; length: 14; D: .
CDR3: CASSTGLVRSQFF; DNA: TGTGCCAGCAGCACGGGACTAGTACGAAGCCAGTTCTTC; size: few; J: TRBJ2-1; V: TRBV11-2; length: 13; D: TRBD2
CDR3: CASSRRGGLDTIYF; DNA: TGTGCCAGCAGCCGCCGCGGGGGGCTTGACACCATATATTTT; size: few; J: TRBJ1-3; V: TRBV5-5; length: 14; D: .
CDR3: CASSPDANYGYTF; DNA: TGTGCCAGCAGTCCTGACGCTAACTATGGCTACACCTTC; size: .; J: TRBJ1-2; V: TRBV5-4; length: 13; D: .